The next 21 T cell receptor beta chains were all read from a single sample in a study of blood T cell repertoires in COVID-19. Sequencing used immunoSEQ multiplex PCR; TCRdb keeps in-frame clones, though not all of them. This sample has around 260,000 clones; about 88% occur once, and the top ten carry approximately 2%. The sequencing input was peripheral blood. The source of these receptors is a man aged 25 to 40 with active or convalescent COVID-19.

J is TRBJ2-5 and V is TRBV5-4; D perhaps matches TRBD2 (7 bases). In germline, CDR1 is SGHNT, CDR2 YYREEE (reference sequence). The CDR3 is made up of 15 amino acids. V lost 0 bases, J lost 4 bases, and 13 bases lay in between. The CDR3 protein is CASSLVGGALETQYF. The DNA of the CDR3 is TGTGCCAGCAGCTTGGTTGGGGGGGCCCTAGAGACCCAGTACTTC.

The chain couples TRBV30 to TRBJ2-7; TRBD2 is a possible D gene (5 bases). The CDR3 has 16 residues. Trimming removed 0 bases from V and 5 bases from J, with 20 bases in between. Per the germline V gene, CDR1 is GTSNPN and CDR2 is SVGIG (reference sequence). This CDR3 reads CAWSVPPGGPPHEQYF. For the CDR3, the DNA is TGTGCCTGGAGTGTACCCCCCGGCGGGCCACCCCACGAGCAGTACTTC.

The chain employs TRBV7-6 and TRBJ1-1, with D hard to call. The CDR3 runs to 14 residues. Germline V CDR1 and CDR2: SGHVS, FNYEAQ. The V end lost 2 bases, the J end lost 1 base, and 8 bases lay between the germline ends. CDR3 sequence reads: CASSLSAGNTEAFF. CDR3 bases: TGTGCCAGCAGCTTATCGGCAGGGAACACTGAAGCTTTCTTT. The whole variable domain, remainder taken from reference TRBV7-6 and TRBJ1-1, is GAGVSQSPRYKVTKRGQDVALRCDPISGHVSLYWYRQALGQGPEFLTYFNYEAQQDKSGLPNDRFSAERPEGSISTLTIQRTEQRDSAMYRCASSLSAGNTEAFFGQGTRLTVV.

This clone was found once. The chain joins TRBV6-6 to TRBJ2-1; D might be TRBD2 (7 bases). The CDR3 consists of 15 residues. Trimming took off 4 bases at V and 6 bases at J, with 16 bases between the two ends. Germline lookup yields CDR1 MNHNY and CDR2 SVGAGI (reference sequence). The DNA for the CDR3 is TGTGCCAGCAGTTCCCTGGGGGGGCGGGGCAATGAGCAGTTCTTC. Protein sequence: CASSSLGGRGNEQFF.

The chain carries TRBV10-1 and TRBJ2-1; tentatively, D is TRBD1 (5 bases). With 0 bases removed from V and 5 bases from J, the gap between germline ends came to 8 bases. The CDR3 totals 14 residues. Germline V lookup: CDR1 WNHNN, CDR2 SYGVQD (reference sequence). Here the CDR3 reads CASSESVGDNEQFF. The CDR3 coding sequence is TGCGCCAGCAGTGAGTCTGTAGGGGACAATGAGCAGTTCTTC.

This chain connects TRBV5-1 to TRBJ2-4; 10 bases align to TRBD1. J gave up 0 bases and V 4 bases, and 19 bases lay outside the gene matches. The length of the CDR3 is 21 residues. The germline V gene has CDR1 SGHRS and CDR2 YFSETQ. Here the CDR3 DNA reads TGCGCCAGCAGCACGGGGGGACAGGGGACCTCCGTTCCTATAGCCAAAAACATTCAGTACTTC. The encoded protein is CASSTGGQGTSVPIAKNIQYF.

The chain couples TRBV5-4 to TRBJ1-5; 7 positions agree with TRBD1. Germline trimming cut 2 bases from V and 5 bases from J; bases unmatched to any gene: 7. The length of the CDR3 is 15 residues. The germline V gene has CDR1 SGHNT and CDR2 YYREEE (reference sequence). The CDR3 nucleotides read TGTGCCAGCAGCTTTGGAGGACAGGATCATCAGCCCCAGCATTTT. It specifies CASSFGGQDHQPQHF.

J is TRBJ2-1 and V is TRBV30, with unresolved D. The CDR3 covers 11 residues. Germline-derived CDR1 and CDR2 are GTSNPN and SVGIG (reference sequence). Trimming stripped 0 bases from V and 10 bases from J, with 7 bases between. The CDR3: CAWSVTYEQFF. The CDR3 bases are TGTGCCTGGAGTGTAACCTACGAGCAGTTCTTC. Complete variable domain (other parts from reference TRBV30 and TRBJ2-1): SQTIHQWPATLVQPVGSPLSLECTVEGTSNPNLYWYRQAAGRGLQLLFYSVGIGQISSEVPQNLSASRPQDRQFILSSKKLLLSDSGFYLCAWSVTYEQFFGPGTRLTVL.

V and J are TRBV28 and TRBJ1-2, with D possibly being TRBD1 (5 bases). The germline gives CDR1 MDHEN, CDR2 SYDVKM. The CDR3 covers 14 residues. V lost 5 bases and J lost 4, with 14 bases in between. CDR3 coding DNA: TGTGCCAGCAGTCCGGGACTCTTGGGCTATGGCTACACCTTC. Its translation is CASSPGLLGYGYTF.

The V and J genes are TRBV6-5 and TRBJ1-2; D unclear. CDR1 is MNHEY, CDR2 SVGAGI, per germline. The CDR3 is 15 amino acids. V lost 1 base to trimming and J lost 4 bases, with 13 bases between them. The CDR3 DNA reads TGTGCCAGCAGTTACTATAGTACCGGACTCTATGGCTACACCTTC. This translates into CASSYYSTGLYGYTF.

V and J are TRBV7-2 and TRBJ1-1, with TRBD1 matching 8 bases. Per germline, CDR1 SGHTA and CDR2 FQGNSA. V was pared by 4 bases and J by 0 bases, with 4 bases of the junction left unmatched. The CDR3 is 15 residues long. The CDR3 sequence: CASSWETGVNTEAFF. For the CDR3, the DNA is TGTGCCAGCAGCTGGGAGACAGGGGTGAACACTGAAGCTTTCTTT. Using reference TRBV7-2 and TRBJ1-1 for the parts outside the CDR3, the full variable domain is GAGVSQSPSNKVTEKGKDVELRCDPISGHTALYWYRQSLGQGLEFLIYFQGNSAPDKSGLPSDRFSAERTGGSVSTLTIQRTQQEDSAVYLCASSWETGVNTEAFFGQGTRLTVV.

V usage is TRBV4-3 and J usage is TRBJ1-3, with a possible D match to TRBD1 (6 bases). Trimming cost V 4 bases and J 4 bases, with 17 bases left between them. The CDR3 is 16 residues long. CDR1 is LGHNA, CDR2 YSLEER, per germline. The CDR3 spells CASSRDHREAGNTIYF. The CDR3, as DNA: TGCGCCAGCAGCCGGGACCACAGGGAAGCGGGAAACACCATATATTTT.

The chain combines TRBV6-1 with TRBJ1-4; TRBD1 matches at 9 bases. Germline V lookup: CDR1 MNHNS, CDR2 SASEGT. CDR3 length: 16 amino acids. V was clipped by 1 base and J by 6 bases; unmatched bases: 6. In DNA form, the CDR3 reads TGTGCCAGCAGTGAAGTTTCGGGACAGGGTGATGAAAAACTGTTTTTT. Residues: CASSEVSGQGDEKLFF.

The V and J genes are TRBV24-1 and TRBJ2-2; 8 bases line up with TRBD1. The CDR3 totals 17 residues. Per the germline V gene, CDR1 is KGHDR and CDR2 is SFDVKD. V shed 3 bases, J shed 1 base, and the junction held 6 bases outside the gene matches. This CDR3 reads CATSDTSGTGNTGELFF. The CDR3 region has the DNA TGTGCCACCAGTGATACCTCCGGGACAGGGAACACCGGGGAGCTGTTTTTT.

CDR3 in amino acids: CATSDNSGGLTYNEQFF. For the CDR3, the DNA is TGTGCCACCAGTGATAATAGCGGGGGGTTAACCTACAATGAGCAGTTCTTC. V usage is TRBV24-1 and J usage is TRBJ2-1; 10 bases are a match to TRBD2. This CDR3 comprises 17 residues. The junction had 6 bases not matched to a gene; V was cut back by 3 bases and J by 2 bases. Germline assignment: CDR1 KGHDR and CDR2 SFDVKD.

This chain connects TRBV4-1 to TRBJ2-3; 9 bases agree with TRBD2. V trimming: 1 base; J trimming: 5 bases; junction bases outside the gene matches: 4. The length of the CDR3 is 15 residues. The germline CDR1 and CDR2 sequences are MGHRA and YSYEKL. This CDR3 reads CASSQAGLAGDTQYF. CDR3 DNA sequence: TGCGCCAGCAGCCAAGCGGGACTAGCAGGAGATACGCAGTATTTT.

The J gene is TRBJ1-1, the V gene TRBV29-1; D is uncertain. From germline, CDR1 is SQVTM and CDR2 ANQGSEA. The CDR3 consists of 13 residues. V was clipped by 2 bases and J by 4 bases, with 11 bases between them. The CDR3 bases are TGCAGCGTTGAACTCGGGTATCGCACTGAAGCTTTCTTT. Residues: CSVELGYRTEAFF.

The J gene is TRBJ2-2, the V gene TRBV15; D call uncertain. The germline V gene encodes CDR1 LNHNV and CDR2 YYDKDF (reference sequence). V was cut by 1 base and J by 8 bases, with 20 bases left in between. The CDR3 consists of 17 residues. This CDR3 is CATSRGNYGSSVGELFF. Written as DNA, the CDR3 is TGTGCCACCAGCAGAGGAAACTACGGCTCAAGTGTGGGGGAGCTGTTTTTT.

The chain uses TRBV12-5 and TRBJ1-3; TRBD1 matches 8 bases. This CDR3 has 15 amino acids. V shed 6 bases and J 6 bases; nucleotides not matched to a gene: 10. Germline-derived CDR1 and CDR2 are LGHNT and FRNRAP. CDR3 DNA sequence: TGTGCTAGTGGCCCCGGACAGGGTAAAATAAACACCATATATTTT. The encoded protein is CASGPGQGKINTIYF.

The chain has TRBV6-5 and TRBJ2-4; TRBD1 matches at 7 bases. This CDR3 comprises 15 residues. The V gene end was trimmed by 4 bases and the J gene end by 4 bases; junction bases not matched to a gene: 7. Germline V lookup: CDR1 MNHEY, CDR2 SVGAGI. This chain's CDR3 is CASSSYRGAKNIQYF. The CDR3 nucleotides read TGTGCCAGCAGTTCCTACAGGGGAGCAAAAAACATTCAGTACTTC.

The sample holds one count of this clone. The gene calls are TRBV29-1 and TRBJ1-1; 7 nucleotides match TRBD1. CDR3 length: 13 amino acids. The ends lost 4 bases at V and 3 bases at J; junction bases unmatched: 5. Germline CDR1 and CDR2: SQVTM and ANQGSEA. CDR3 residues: CSVVGQGDTEAFF. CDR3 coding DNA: TGCAGCGTTGTCGGCCAGGGGGACACTGAAGCTTTCTTT.